This TCR beta chain was sequenced in a study of T cell responses to AZD1222 COVID-19 vaccine. For this clone: Antigen unknown.

V lost 6 bases and J 4 bases, leaving 13 bases between the germline ends. In germline, CDR1 is SGHTA, CDR2 FQGTGA. The CDR3 runs 15 residues. Only in-frame clones appear in the TCRdb table, and some are missing; sequencing was by immunoSEQ multiplex PCR. The sample lists about 150,000 clones, 90% occurring once. General study points: Repertoire sampling was restricted to post-peak T cell response timepoints.

The material sequenced was peripheral blood, taken on day 0 of AZD1222 vaccination. This receptor was identified in an adult in good health. The chain recombines TRBV7-3 with TRBJ1-6, with D perhaps TRBD1 (5 bases). Here the CDR3 reads CASREQALYNSPLHF. For the CDR3, the DNA is TGTGCCAGCAGGGAACAGGCTTTGTATAATTCACCCCTCCACTTT.